The rows below give T cell receptor beta chains drawn from one sample of a study of blood T cell repertoires in COVID-19. Sequencing used immunoSEQ multiplex PCR; TCRdb keeps in-frame clones, though not all of them. Of over 250,000 clones listed, 87% are singletons. The sample comprised PBMCs or T cells enriched from blood (not recorded which). Receptor source: a woman in her 30s who had recovered from COVID-19. Both conserved end residues are part of each CDR3. A D gene is named only where the DNA matches it firmly. Size values are once, few and many counts, or a class for expanded clones, and some rows have none.

cdr3_nt cdr3_aa d_call j_call v_call clone_size
TGTGCCAGCAGCACCCTCGGGGCAGGGGGCAGAAACGAGCAGTACTTC CASSTLGAGGRNEQYF TRBD1 TRBJ2-7 TRBV11-2 .
TGTGCCAGTACCCATGGGGGGAGCAATCAGCCCCAGCATTTT CASTHGGSNQPQHF . TRBJ1-5 TRBV19 .
TGTGCCAGCAGCTTACAGTCTCAGGGCACTGAAGCTTTCTTT CASSLQSQGTEAFF . TRBJ1-1 TRBV7-9 .
TGTGCCAGCTCACCTACAGCGGAGAACTATGGCTACACCTTC CASSPTAENYGYTF . TRBJ1-2 TRBV18 once
TGTGCCAGCAGCCAACGAGCAGGGGCCACCGGGACCGGGGAGCTGTTTTTT CASSQRAGATGTGELFF . TRBJ2-2 TRBV3-1/TRBV3-2 .
TGCAGCGTTGGGAGTGGCTGGGAGTCCTCTGGTGGCTACACCTTC CSVGSGWESSGGYTF . TRBJ1-2 TRBV29-1 .
TGTGCCAGCAGCACCGGGACAGCAAATTCACCCCTCCACTTT CASSTGTANSPLHF TRBD1 TRBJ1-6 TRBV14 .
TGTGCCAGCAGCCCCCGGACAGCTCGTTTGAACACTGAAGCTTTCTTT CASSPRTARLNTEAFF . TRBJ1-1 TRBV13 .
TGTGCCAGCTCCCTCTTAGGACAGGGAGAGACCCAGTACTTC CASSLLGQGETQYF TRBD1 TRBJ2-5 TRBV18 .
TGTGCCAGTAGTCCCAGGACTGTGAACACTGAAGCTTTCTTT CASSPRTVNTEAFF . TRBJ1-1 TRBV19 .
TGCGCCAGCAGCTTACCAGGAAGAACCGGGGAGCTGTTTTTT CASSLPGRTGELFF . TRBJ2-2 TRBV5-1 .
TGTGCCAGCAGTGAAACAGGGTGGCCCTCGGATGAGCAGTTCTTC CASSETGWPSDEQFF . TRBJ2-1 TRBV6-1 .
TGTGCCAGCAGCCCACTCCTAGCGGGGGTAGGACAAGAGACCCAGTACTTC CASSPLLAGVGQETQYF TRBD2 TRBJ2-5 TRBV7-2 .
TGTGCCAGCAGCTCCCGGGGGATAGGGGCCCTCCACTTT CASSSRGIGALHF . TRBJ1-6 TRBV6-5 .
TGTGCCATGTCAGGGGGCTGGTTGCAGCCCCAGCATTTT CAMSGGWLQPQHF TRBD1 TRBJ1-5 TRBV10-3 .
TGTGCCAGCAGCGTAGGGGGAGAGTCCTACGAGCAGTACTTC CASSVGGESYEQYF . TRBJ2-7 TRBV9 .